This TCR beta chain was documented in a study of OX40 agonist ivuxolimab in advanced cancers. The CDR3 consists of 13 residues. V lost 5 bases, J lost 12 bases, and 12 bases stayed unmatched. The germline CDR1 and CDR2 sequences are MDHEN and SYDVKM. Study-level findings and limits: Blood T cells, both CD4+ and CD8+, expanded clonally by week 6 at 0.1 to 3.0 mg/kg.

TCRdb keeps only in-frame clones here, not all; method: immunoSEQ multiplex PCR. The sample contains 80,000 or so clones, roughly 86% of which appear only once. With regard to this clone: Its target is not known.

This sample comprised CD4+ or CD8+ T cells sorted from blood, obtained in a trial of the OX40 agonist ivuxolimab. This receptor was identified in an adult with an advanced solid tumor such as melanoma, head and neck, liver or kidney cancer. The chain has TRBV28 and TRBJ1-1; 7 bases map to TRBD1. In DNA form, the CDR3 reads TGTGCCAGCAGTCCACGACAGGGTGGTAAAACTTTCTTT. It is translated as CASSPRQGGKTFF.